These T cell receptor beta chains were read from a single sample in a study of blood T cell repertoires in COVID-19. Assay used: immunoSEQ multiplex PCR; TCRdb lists only in-frame clones, some missing. In the table there are 70,000 to 90,000 clones, 75% to 90% of which are singletons. Sequenced sample: peripheral blood. The origin of the receptors is a human donor in a cohort sampled during active COVID-19. CDR3s include the opening cysteine and the closing phenylalanine or tryptophan. D genes are given only for firm matches.

D: .
V: TRBV30
J: TRBJ2-7
DNA: TGTGCCTGGGGCCCCCACCGGGGGGCCGGGTACGAGCAGTACTTC
CDR3: CAWGPHRGAGYEQYF

D: TRBD1
V: TRBV19
J: TRBJ2-1
DNA: TGTGCCAGTAAGATACAGGGGAGCTCCTACAATGAGCAGTTCTTC
CDR3: CASKIQGSSYNEQFF

D: .
V: TRBV5-1
J: TRBJ2-1
DNA: TGCGCCAGCAGCGCAACGACTAGTATCAATGAGCAGTTCTTC
CDR3: CASSATTSINEQFF

D: .
V: TRBV30
J: TRBJ1-6
DNA: TGTGCCTGGAGTGTGAACCGAGACAGAAGCAATTCACCCCTCCACTTT
CDR3: CAWSVNRDRSNSPLHF

D: TRBD2
V: TRBV7-2
J: TRBJ2-7
DNA: TGTGCCAGCAGCTTGGGTTCCGGGGAGGGTTACGAGCAGTACTTC
CDR3: CASSLGSGEGYEQYF

D: TRBD1
V: TRBV2
J: TRBJ1-5
DNA: TGTGCCAGCAGTGTCCAAGGACAGGGGAATTTAGGTCAGCCCCAGCATTTT
CDR3: CASSVQGQGNLGQPQHF

D: .
V: TRBV4-1
J: TRBJ1-1
DNA: TGCGCCAGCAGCCAAGGTCAGGGGACGAGGGGGAACACTGAAGCTTTCTTT
CDR3: CASSQGQGTRGNTEAFF

D: TRBD2
V: TRBV2
J: TRBJ2-1
DNA: TGTGCCAGCAGTGAAGCGCTTTGGGGGACTAGCGGGGGGTTAAATGAGCAGTTCTTC
CDR3: CASSEALWGTSGGLNEQFF

D: .
V: TRBV5-1
J: TRBJ1-5
DNA: TGCGCCAGCAGCTACGAGGGAAATCAGCCCCAGCATTTT
CDR3: CASSYEGNQPQHF

D: .
V: TRBV20-1
J: TRBJ2-3
DNA: TGCAGTGCTAGTCCTAGACTTATCCAAAAAGATACGCAGTATTTT
CDR3: CSASPRLIQKDTQYF

D: TRBD2
V: TRBV28
J: TRBJ2-3
DNA: TGTGCCAGCAGTTCCGCCGGGACTAGCGGGGCTAGCACAGATACGCAGTATTTT
CDR3: CASSSAGTSGASTDTQYF

D: TRBD2
V: TRBV6-9
J: TRBJ2-1
DNA: TGTGCCCTCCCGCGCACTAGCGCCCATGAGCAGTTCTTC
CDR3: CALPRTSAHEQFF